These T cell receptor beta chains were read from a single sample in a study of blood T cell repertoires in COVID-19. Libraries were prepared by immunoSEQ multiplex PCR; TCRdb keeps only in-frame clonotypes and omits some of them. The sample lists 210,000 or so clones, approximately 86% occurring once. Sample: peripheral blood. These TCRs come from a woman aged 25-40 years with COVID-19, enrolled during active disease. Each CDR3 is given with its conserved first and last residue. Fields, in order: clone size, V gene, J gene, D gene, CDR3 DNA, CDR3 protein. A D gene is named only where the DNA matches it firmly. Size is omitted from some rows. Given values are once, few, many or a class for expanded clones.

NA	TRBV3-1/TRBV3-2	TRBJ2-2	TRBD2	TGTGCCAGCAGCCAACCTTTAGCGGGAGGGCCGAGGACCGGGGAGCTGTTTTTT	CASSQPLAGGPRTGELFF
few	TRBV12-3/TRBV12-4	TRBJ2-1	NA	TGTGCCAGCAGGTTGTTAGATGAGCAGTTCTTC	CASRLLDEQFF
NA	TRBV24-1	TRBJ2-7	NA	TGTGCCACCAGTGATGGGGGGGCAACATCTACCGAGCAGTACTTC	CATSDGGATSTEQYF
NA	TRBV5-5	TRBJ1-2	NA	TGTGCCAGCAGCTCCAGGACAAACGTAGAGAACTATGGCTACACCTTC	CASSSRTNVENYGYTF
NA	TRBV29-1	TRBJ2-5	TRBD2	TGCAGCGTGCAAGCGGGAAGCGGAGAGACCCAGTACTTC	CSVQAGSGETQYF
NA	TRBV27	TRBJ1-5	NA	TGTGCCAGCAGTTTTAGCAGCATCAATCAGCCCCAGCATTTT	CASSFSSINQPQHF
few	TRBV7-9	TRBJ1-1	NA	TGTGCCAGCAGCACAGAAAAGAACACTGAAGCTTTCTTT	CASSTEKNTEAFF
NA	TRBV5-6	TRBJ2-5	TRBD2	TGTGCCAGCAGCTTGTTTTCGGTAGCGGGGGGCCTTGCAGAGACCCAGTACTTC	CASSLFSVAGGLAETQYF
NA	TRBV19	TRBJ2-1	TRBD1	TGTGCCATTGACCCTCCGGGACAGGGCACCTACAATGAGCAGTTCTTC	CAIDPPGQGTYNEQFF
few	TRBV7-2	TRBJ2-1	TRBD2	TGTGCCAGCAGCTTGAGCGGGGTTCCCCTCAATGAGCAGTTCTTC	CASSLSGVPLNEQFF
few	TRBV6-2/TRBV6-3	TRBJ1-2	NA	TGTGCCAGCAGTTACTCGGCAGCTAACTATGGCTACACCTTC	CASSYSAANYGYTF
NA	TRBV21-1	TRBJ1-2	NA	TGTGCCAGCCCAATCGAGCGCTCGAGGAGTTTGGGCTACACCTTC	CASPIERSRSLGYTF
once	TRBV28	TRBJ1-4	NA	TGTGCCAGCGGAGGGGGGGATGAAAAACTGTTTTTT	CASGGGDEKLFF
NA	TRBV28	TRBJ2-3	NA	TGTGCCAGCAGTTTATTCCAGGCCGATACGCAGTATTTT	CASSLFQADTQYF
NA	TRBV27	TRBJ1-1	NA	TGTGCCAGCAGAGGGGGGAACACTGAAGCTTTCTTT	CASRGGNTEAFF
NA	TRBV5-6	TRBJ2-5	TRBD2	TGTGCCAGCAGGCTAGCGGGAGGTCAAGAGACCCAGTACTTC	CASRLAGGQETQYF
NA	TRBV19	TRBJ2-1	TRBD2	TGTGCCAGTAGTATTGCGCCGGGACTAGCGGGAGGTTACAATGAGCAGTTCTTC	CASSIAPGLAGGYNEQFF
NA	TRBV11-3	TRBJ2-1	TRBD2	TGTGCCAGCAGCTTAGTTCCTAGCGGGACCAATGAGCAGTTCTTC	CASSLVPSGTNEQFF
few	TRBV7-3	TRBJ2-7	NA	TGTGCCAGCAGCGCCCCATCGGGTTGGGAGCAGTACTTC	CASSAPSGWEQYF
NA	TRBV3-1/TRBV3-2	TRBJ2-3	TRBD2	TGTGCCAGCAGCCAAGATTGTGATAGCGGGTGCACAGATACGCAGTATTTT	CASSQDCDSGCTDTQYF
NA	TRBV7-9	TRBJ1-2	NA	TGTGCCAGCAGCTTAGGGGCGGACACCGGGGGCTACACCTTC	CASSLGADTGGYTF
NA	TRBV6-5	TRBJ2-7	NA	TGTGCCACCTTTAGTGTCTCCTACGAGCAGTACTTC	CATFSVSYEQYF
NA	TRBV7-9	TRBJ2-5	TRBD2	TGTGCCAGCAGCTTGTCTAGCGGGGGAAGAAAGACCCAGTACTTC	CASSLSSGGRKTQYF
NA	TRBV5-1	TRBJ1-2	NA	TGCGCCAGCAGCCCCCGGCCCCAGGATGGCTACACCTTC	CASSPRPQDGYTF
NA	TRBV6-5	TRBJ2-5	NA	NA	CASSTSTSGGGTQYF
NA	TRBV27	TRBJ1-1	TRBD1	TGTGCCAGCAGCTTACAGGGGAAATTGGAGGCTTTCTTT	CASSLQGKLEAFF
once	TRBV5-4	TRBJ1-2	TRBD1	TGTGCCAGCAGCTCGATACGGGACAGGGAAAGGAATGGCTACACCTTC	CASSSIRDRERNGYTF
NA	TRBV3-1/TRBV3-2	TRBJ2-1	TRBD2	TGTGCCAGCGGACGGGGGGGGCTGGAAAATGAGCAGTTCTTC	CASGRGGLENEQFF
NA	TRBV5-1	TRBJ2-2	NA	TGCGCCAGCAGACTGGGACTGAACACCGGGGAGCTGTTTTTT	CASRLGLNTGELFF
NA	TRBV2	TRBJ1-3	NA	TGTGCCAGCAGTGATGAAACCGGGGGAAACACCATATATTTT	CASSDETGGNTIYF
NA	TRBV11-3	TRBJ2-2	NA	TGTGCCAGCAGTTGGACAGCCAACACCGGGGAGCTGTTTTTT	CASSWTANTGELFF
NA	TRBV7-9	TRBJ2-4	NA	TGTGCCAGCAGTCCAGGTCCTGGGGGGGCCAAAAACATTCAGTACTTC	CASSPGPGGAKNIQYF
NA	TRBV7-3	TRBJ2-1	TRBD2	TGTGCCAGCAGTCCGGGACTAGCGATTAATGAGCAGTTCTTC	CASSPGLAINEQFF
NA	TRBV6-1	TRBJ2-3	TRBD2	TGTGCCAGCAGTGAACTCGGGGGGGACACCACAGATACGCAGTATTTT	CASSELGGDTTDTQYF
NA	TRBV7-3	TRBJ2-7	TRBD1	TGTGCCAGCAGCTTAACTGGGGGGACAGGGGCCTACGAGCAGTACTTC	CASSLTGGTGAYEQYF
NA	TRBV3-1/TRBV3-2	TRBJ2-3	NA	TGTGCCAGCAGCCAAGATCAGGGGTGGGCGCAGTATTTT	CASSQDQGWAQYF
NA	TRBV18	TRBJ1-2	NA	TGTGCCAGTGACTCAGCCTTAGCTAACTATGGCTACACCTTC	CASDSALANYGYTF
once	TRBV29-1	TRBJ2-6	NA	TGCAGCGCTCGAACTAACCCAGGGGCCAACGTCCTGACTTTC	CSARTNPGANVLTF
once	TRBV30	TRBJ2-1	TRBD2	TGTGCCTGGGCCAGCGGGAGGCACTTCTTC	CAWASGRHFF
NA	TRBV7-6	TRBJ2-3	TRBD2	TGTGCCAGCGGGGGATTAGCGGGGGCTATCACAGATACGCAGTATTTT	CASGGLAGAITDTQYF
NA	TRBV7-2	TRBJ2-2	NA	TGTGCCCCCGCTATTGAGGGGGGGGGCAGGTTGGGGGAGCTGTTTTTT	CAPAIEGGGRLGELFF
NA	TRBV24-1	TRBJ2-2	TRBD1	TGTGCCACCAGTGACCCTTCCGGGACAGGGATTACCGGGGAGCTGTTTTTT	CATSDPSGTGITGELFF
few	TRBV25-1	TRBJ1-3	TRBD1	TGTGCCAGCAGTGAAGGGACAGTGGCTGGAAACACCATATATTTT	CASSEGTVAGNTIYF
NA	TRBV2	TRBJ2-5	NA	TGTGCCAGCAATGAGGATAGCGGATACCAAGAGACCCAGTACTTC	CASNEDSGYQETQYF
NA	TRBV9	TRBJ1-1	TRBD1	TGTGCCAGCAGCGGGTTACAGGGGGCGCCGACTGAAGCTTTCTTT	CASSGLQGAPTEAFF
NA	TRBV7-2	TRBJ2-3	NA	TGTGCCAGCAGCTACGACAGGTACACAGATACGCAGTATTTT	CASSYDRYTDTQYF
NA	TRBV5-1	TRBJ2-1	TRBD1	TGCGCCAGCAGCCCAGGACAGGGCTCCTACAATGAGCAGTTCTTC	CASSPGQGSYNEQFF
NA	TRBV30	TRBJ1-5	TRBD1	TGTGCCTGGAAAGGCCCAGGGGGCGGTCAGCCCCAGCATTTT	CAWKGPGGGQPQHF
NA	TRBV19	TRBJ1-2	NA	TGTGCCAGTAGTCCTGTCCCAGGGACAACTAACTATGGCTACACCTTC	CASSPVPGTTNYGYTF
NA	TRBV5-8	TRBJ1-6	TRBD1	TGTGCCAGCGCACCCCAGGGGGCCAATTCACCCCTCCACTTT	CASAPQGANSPLHF
NA	TRBV12-3/TRBV12-4	TRBJ1-4	NA	TGTGCCAGCAGTTTACCGGGGGTCGAAAAACTGTTTTTT	CASSLPGVEKLFF
NA	TRBV9	TRBJ1-4	NA	TGTGCCAGCAGCGTAGAAGCGACCAGGGCTGAAAAACTGTTTTTT	CASSVEATRAEKLFF
NA	TRBV4-1	TRBJ1-5	TRBD1	TGCGCCAGCAGCCAAGTACAGGGGTTTAGGACCCAGCATTTT	CASSQVQGFRTQHF
NA	TRBV7-9	TRBJ2-7	TRBD1	TGTGCCAGCAGCTCGAGACAGGGGGCCTCCGAGCAGTACTTC	CASSSRQGASEQYF
NA	TRBV11-3	TRBJ2-7	NA	TGTGCCAGCAGCGGGACTGCGGAGGAGCAGTACTTC	CASSGTAEEQYF
NA	TRBV6-2/TRBV6-3	TRBJ2-3	NA	TGTGCCAGCAGCCACAGCGGCGAAGATACGCAGTATTTT	CASSHSGEDTQYF
NA	TRBV4-1	TRBJ2-2	NA	TGCGCCTCCAACCGCCCAGGGCGCACCGGGGAGCTGTTTTTT	CASNRPGRTGELFF
NA	TRBV6-5	TRBJ2-3	TRBD1	TGTGCCGTCGCCCCGGGACAGCCTTTCACAGATACGCAGTATTTT	CAVAPGQPFTDTQYF
NA	TRBV6-2/TRBV6-3	TRBJ1-2	NA	TGTGCCAGCAGTTACGCCAGGGGAGACCCCAAGGACTATGGCTACACCTTC	CASSYARGDPKDYGYTF
NA	TRBV10-2	TRBJ2-1	NA	TGCGCCAGCAGACTTGGCGGGGCCGAAAGGAATGAGCAGTTCTTC	CASRLGGAERNEQFF